These T cell receptor beta chains were read from a single sample in a study of shared clonotypes between healthy human individuals. Here immunoSEQ multiplex PCR was the method, and the copy in TCRdb shows in-frame clones only, minus some. Among a few hundred thousand clones listed, roughly 96% were seen once. Sequencing input: memory CD8+ T cells sorted from blood. These receptors originate from a man aged 25 to 40 in good health. Both conserved end residues are trimmed from each CDR3.

V gene	J gene	CDR3 protein
TRBV15	TRBJ1-4	ATSRAHVKMDEKLF
TRBV29-1	TRBJ2-5	SVLSGPETQY
TRBV10-3	TRBJ2-7	AIGRAQEQY
TRBV29-1	TRBJ2-2	SVGKGSGTGELF
TRBV6-5	TRBJ1-2	ASSFRTGVDNYGYT
TRBV7-9	TRBJ2-7	ASSNRVNEQY
TRBV6-5	TRBJ1-2	ASSYPGQTREYGYT
TRBV6-5	TRBJ2-3	ASTRGDTQY
TRBV4-1	TRBJ2-3	ASSQDRTSGRRSDTQY
TRBV29-1	TRBJ2-3	SSGGGGGTDTQY
TRBV29-1	TRBJ1-2	STRTPKAGQMNYGYT
TRBV10-3	TRBJ1-1	AISESRNGEAF
TRBV5-1	TRBJ2-1	ASSIDRGRIDEQF
TRBV5-5	TRBJ1-2	ASSFAGRDYGYT
TRBV14	TRBJ2-2	ASSHLIGTGGNTGELF
TRBV6-5	TRBJ1-1	ASSSTPMNTEAF
TRBV18	TRBJ2-1	ASSPPALAGEQF
TRBV28	TRBJ2-3	ASSPGLAITDTQY
TRBV6-5	TRBJ2-1	ASSTQTTLEQF
TRBV10-1	TRBJ2-3	ASSDDIPGTGNPYTQY
TRBV7-3	TRBJ2-7	ASSLKDGGGQY
TRBV4-2	TRBJ2-1	ASSQERGTSWQF
TRBV28	TRBJ2-7	ASRRVWDEQY
TRBV30	TRBJ2-3	AWSVGGTDTQY
TRBV27	TRBJ2-3	ASLPGTPFSGSSDTQY
TRBV10-2	TRBJ2-7	ASSDGRAYEQY